The clone carrying this T cell receptor beta chain was counted only a few times. Its cognate antigen is unknown. V dropped 2 bases and J dropped 4 bases, with 20 bases sitting between them. The CDR3 totals 16 residues. The germline CDR1 and CDR2 sequences are DFQATT and SNEGSKA (reference sequence). The sample comes from a study of naive and memory T cell subsets. Whole-study results and caveats: A few larger clonotypes appeared in naive repertoires, especially CD8, possibly memory cells re-expressing CD45RA.

Both TRBC1 and TRBC2 were covered by a beta constant-region primer of two equimolar oligonucleotides. Nested alpha and beta constant-region primers with the SP2 primer drove four PCR rounds on ligated cDNA. TCRdb itself ran the UMI-ligation and nested PCR reads through MiXCR, one entry per CDR3 protein. This table holds 150,000 or so distinct CDR3 sequences, over 20% found once. What was sequenced was naive CD4+ T cells from blood. The chain combines TRBV20-1 with TRBJ1-1; D ambiguous. This receptor was identified in a human donor in good health. Here the CDR3 reads CSARFVLRLGGTEAFF. As DNA, the CDR3 is TGCAGTGCTAGATTTGTCCTTCGGCTGGGCGGCACTGAAGCTTTCTTT.